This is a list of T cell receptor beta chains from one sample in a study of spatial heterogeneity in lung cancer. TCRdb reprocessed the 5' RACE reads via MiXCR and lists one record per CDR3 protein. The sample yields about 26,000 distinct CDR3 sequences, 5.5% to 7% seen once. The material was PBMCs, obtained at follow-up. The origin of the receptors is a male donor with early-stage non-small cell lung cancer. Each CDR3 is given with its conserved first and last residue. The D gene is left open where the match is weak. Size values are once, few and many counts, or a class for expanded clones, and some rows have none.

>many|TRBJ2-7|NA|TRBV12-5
TGTGCTAGTGGTTTAGGGGGTGCAAAAGGCGAGCAGTACTTC
CASGLGGAKGEQYF
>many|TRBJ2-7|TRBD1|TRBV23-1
TGCGCCAGCAGTCAAAACGGGACAGGATGGGGGGAGCAGTACTTC
CASSQNGTGWGEQYF
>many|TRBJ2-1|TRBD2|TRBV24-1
TGTGCCACCAGTGAAAGCGGGGGGGCCTGGGGTAATGAGCAGTTCTTC
CATSESGGAWGNEQFF
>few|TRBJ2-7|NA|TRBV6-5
TGTGCCAGCAGTTACTCGTCGCAGGGGACCTACGAGCAGTACTTC
CASSYSSQGTYEQYF
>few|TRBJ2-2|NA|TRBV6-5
TGTGCCAGCAGTCTCTTCGGCACAGCGAACACCGGGGAGCTGTTTTTT
CASSLFGTANTGELFF
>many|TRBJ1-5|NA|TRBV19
TGTGCCAGTAGTATAGTGGCGACAGGCCCACAGCCCCAGCATTTT
CASSIVATGPQPQHF
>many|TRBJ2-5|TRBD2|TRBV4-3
TGCGCCAGCAGCCAAGGGTCCCGACGGGGACTAGCTCAAGAGACCCAGTACTTC
CASSQGSRRGLAQETQYF
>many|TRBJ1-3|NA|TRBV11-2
TGTGCCAGCAGTTTTACCGGGCGGGGAAACACCATATATTTT
CASSFTGRGNTIYF
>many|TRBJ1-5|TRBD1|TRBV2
TGTGCCAGCAGGATAGGACAGGGAGGGAATCAGCCCCAGCATTTT
CASRIGQGGNQPQHF
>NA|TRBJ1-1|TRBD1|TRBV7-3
TGTGCCAGCAGCTTATCTTTTGGGGTAGAGGGGGCTATGACTGAAGCTTTCTTT
CASSLSFGVEGAMTEAFF
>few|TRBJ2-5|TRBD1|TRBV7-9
TGTGCCAGCAGCAAACCCCACAGGGACAGGGAACAAGAGACCCAGTACTTC
CASSKPHRDREQETQYF
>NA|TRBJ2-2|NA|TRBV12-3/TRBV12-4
TGTGCCAGCTTCGGAGGGGAGCTGTTTTTT
CASFGGELFF
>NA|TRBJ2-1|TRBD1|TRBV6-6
TGTGCCAGCAGTACCTGGGACAGGGCATACAATGAGCAGTTCTTC
CASSTWDRAYNEQFF
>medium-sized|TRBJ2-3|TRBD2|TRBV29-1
TGCAGCGTTGACGGACTAGCGGGAGATGCAGATACGCAGTATTTT
CSVDGLAGDADTQYF
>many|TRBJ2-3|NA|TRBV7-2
TGTGCCACCAGGTCAAGGGCCTCCGATACGCAGTATTTT
CATRSRASDTQYF
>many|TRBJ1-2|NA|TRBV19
TGTGCCAGCCGATACCTCGGACACCCTTTAGCTAACTATGGCTACACCTTC
CASRYLGHPLANYGYTF
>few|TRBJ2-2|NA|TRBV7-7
TGTGCTAGCAGCCCAGCCGGGGTCCCCGGGGAGCTGTTTTTT
CASSPAGVPGELFF
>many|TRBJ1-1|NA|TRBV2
TGTGCCAGCAACCCTCCCCCCTTGAGCAACACTGAAGCTTTCTTT
CASNPPPLSNTEAFF
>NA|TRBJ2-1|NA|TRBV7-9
TGTGCCAGCAGCCCGACCGACAACTCCTACAATGAGCAGTTCTTC
CASSPTDNSYNEQFF
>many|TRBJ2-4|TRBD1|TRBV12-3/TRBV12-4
TGTGCCAGCAGCCGCCTAGGGGACAGCCTAGCCAAAAACATTCAGTACTTC
CASSRLGDSLAKNIQYF
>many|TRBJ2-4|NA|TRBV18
TGTGCCAGCTCACCGGCACAACTAGCCAAAAACATTCAGTACTTC
CASSPAQLAKNIQYF
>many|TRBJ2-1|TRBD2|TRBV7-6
TGTGCCAGCAGCTTAGTCCCGGCTAGCGGGTTGGGCCATGAGCAGTTCTTC
CASSLVPASGLGHEQFF
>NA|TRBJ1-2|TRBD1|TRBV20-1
TGCAGTGCCACACAGGGGACTAACTATGGCTACACCTTC
CSATQGTNYGYTF
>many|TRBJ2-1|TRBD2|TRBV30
TGTGCCTGGAGCTCCACGACTAGCGGGAGACGGAATGAGCAGTTCTTC
CAWSSTTSGRRNEQFF
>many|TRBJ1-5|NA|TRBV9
TGTGCCAGCAGCGTACAGGGAGGGGAGGAGCCCCAGCATTTT
CASSVQGGEEPQHF
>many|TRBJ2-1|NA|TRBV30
TGTGCCTGGAGTCTACAGGGTGGGAATGAGCAGTTCTTC
CAWSLQGGNEQFF